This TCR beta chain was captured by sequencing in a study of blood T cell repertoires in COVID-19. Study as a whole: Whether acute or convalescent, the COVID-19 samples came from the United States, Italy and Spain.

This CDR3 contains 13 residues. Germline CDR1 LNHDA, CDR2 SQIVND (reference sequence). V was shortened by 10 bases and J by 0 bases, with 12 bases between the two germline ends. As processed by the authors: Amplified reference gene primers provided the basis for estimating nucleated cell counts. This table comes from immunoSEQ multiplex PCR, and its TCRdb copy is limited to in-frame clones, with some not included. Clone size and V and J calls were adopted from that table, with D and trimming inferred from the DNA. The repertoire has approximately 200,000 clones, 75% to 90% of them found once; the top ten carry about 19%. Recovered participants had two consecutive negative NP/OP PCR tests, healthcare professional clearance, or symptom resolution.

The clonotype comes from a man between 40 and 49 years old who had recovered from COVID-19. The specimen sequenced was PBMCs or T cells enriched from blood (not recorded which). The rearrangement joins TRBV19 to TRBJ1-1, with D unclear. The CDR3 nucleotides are TGTGCCACCCAAGGAGTAATGAACACTGAAGCTTTCTTT. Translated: CATQGVMNTEAFF.